The 10 T cell receptor beta chains presented below share a single source sample, sequenced in a study of a mutant IDH1 vaccine in newly diagnosed glioma. The time point: week 35, safety follow-up. In the vaccine, a single dose held 300 ug of the mutant IDH1 20-mer peptide, along with topical imiquimod. No cognate antigen is known for these TCRs. Clones were sequenced by immunoSEQ multiplex PCR, and TCRdb holds only the in-frame ones, with some missing. The data hold about 41,000 clones, with more than 80% observed a single time. The source was PBMCs, collected from a glioma patient whose treatment included an IDH1 peptide vaccine. The source is a man in his forties with glioma.

By frequency in the sample, this clone is medium-sized. The CDR3 spells CAFKTGRVTWAFF. The CDR3 DNA follows: TGTGCCTTTAAGACAGGGAGAGTTACCTGGGCTTTCTTT. The V gene is TRBV30, the J gene TRBJ1-1; 7 bases agree with TRBD1. The CDR3 runs 13 residues. After removal of 7 bases from V and 11 bases from J, the junction contained 16 bases not matched to a gene. Per the germline V gene, CDR1 is GTSNPN and CDR2 is SVGIG (reference sequence).

The chain links TRBV7-2 to TRBJ1-1; TRBD1 is a possible D gene (6 bases). V lost 5 bases and J lost 7, with 17 bases in between. Germline V gene data show CDR1 as SGHTA and CDR2 as FQGNSA. The CDR3 sequence is 14 residues long. CDR3 coding DNA: TGTGCCAGCAGCCCCTCCCGGACAGCCTTTGAAGCTTTCTTT. Its translation is CASSPSRTAFEAFF.

This clone occurred once. This sequence joins TRBV6-1 and TRBJ2-6, with D perhaps matching TRBD1 (6 bases). V lost 5 bases and J 1 base, leaving 9 bases between the germline ends. The CDR3 runs to 15 residues. Germline V gives CDR1 MNHNS, CDR2 SASEGT. The CDR3 reads CASSSTGSGANVLTF. As DNA, the CDR3 is TGTGCCAGCAGTTCAACAGGGTCTGGGGCCAACGTCCTGACTTTC.

This chain links TRBV27 with TRBJ1-4, with 7 bases matching TRBD1. CDR1 and CDR2 from the germline V gene are MNHEY and SMNVEV (reference sequence). V gave up 5 bases and J gave up 0 bases; unmatched junction bases: 3. This CDR3 has 15 amino acids. Written as DNA, the CDR3 is TGTGCCAGCAGTCTCGGACAGGCAACTAATGAAAAACTGTTTTTT. This encodes CASSLGQATNEKLFF.

V is TRBV11-2 and J is TRBJ1-6, with D possibly being TRBD1 (5 bases). CDR3 length: 15 amino acids. Trimming pared 7 bases from V and 7 bases from J, leaving 17 bases between. Germline assignment: CDR1 SGHAT and CDR2 FQNNGV. The CDR3 reads CASTLSGGENSPLHF. DNA of the CDR3: TGTGCCAGCACCCTCTCGGGAGGGGAGAATTCACCCCTCCACTTT.

J is TRBJ2-5 and V is TRBV28; D is unresolved. From germline, CDR1 is MDHEN and CDR2 SYDVKM. Trimming took 2 bases from V and 5 from J, leaving 18 bases between them. This CDR3 spans 16 amino acids. The CDR3 sequence is CASSLGQLLGVETQYF. The DNA of the CDR3 is TGTGCCAGCAGTTTAGGCCAGCTCCTTGGCGTGGAGACCCAGTACTTC. Full variable domain (missing parts from reference TRBV28 and TRBJ2-5): DVKVTQSSRYLVKRTGEKVFLECVQDMDHENMFWYRQDPGLGLRLIYFSYDVKMKEKGDIPEGYSVSREKKERFSLILESASTNQTSMYLCASSLGQLLGVETQYFGPGTRLLVL.

The V and J genes are TRBV6-1 and TRBJ1-4; D is undetermined. This CDR3 is 15 amino acids long. Germline V gene data show CDR1 as MNHNS and CDR2 as SASEGT. V lost 4 bases and J 7 bases, leaving 16 bases between the germline ends. The DNA of the CDR3 is TGTGCCAGCAGTGCCCCTAATAAGGGCGGTGAAAAACTGTTTTTT. The encoded protein is CASSAPNKGGEKLFF.

V is TRBV6-5 and J is TRBJ2-7, with TRBD2 matching 9 bases. Germline V CDR1 and CDR2: MNHEY, SVGAGI. The trim removed 5 bases at V and 5 bases at J, leaving 7 bases unmatched. The CDR3 spans 14 residues. CDR3 in DNA: TGTGCCAGCAGTCGGACTAGCGCTGGGGACGAGCAGTACTTC. It is translated as CASSRTSAGDEQYF.

This chain links TRBV7-9 with TRBJ2-7; D might be TRBD1 (6 bases). There are 13 residues in the CDR3. CDR1 SEHNR and CDR2 FQNEAQ come from the germline V gene (reference sequence). V dropped 5 bases and J dropped 3 bases, with 11 bases sitting between them. CDR3 sequence reads: CASSLGTFYEQYF. The DNA of the CDR3 is TGTGCCAGCAGCCTCGGGACATTCTACGAGCAGTACTTC.

The count of this clone is one. The DNA for the CDR3 is TGTGCCAGCAGCTTCTCCCCTCCCACAGATACGCAGTATTTT. It codes for CASSFSPPTDTQYF. This chain uses TRBV7-9 with TRBJ2-3; D uncertain. Trimming cost V 3 bases and J 2 bases, with 9 bases left between them. CDR1 SEHNR and CDR2 FQNEAQ come from the germline V gene (reference sequence). This CDR3 is 14 amino acids long.